The following is a T cell receptor (beta chain) sequence with its context. RNA in amounts of about 0.5 to 1 ug was reverse transcribed with random hexamers. TCRdb analysed the immunoSEQ multiplex PCR reads with MiXCR anew, one entry per CDR3 protein. The sample records some 260,000 distinct CDR3 sequences, 85% being singletons. The source of the sample is a study of CD8 T cells in Susac syndrome. Trimming took off 8 bases at V and 0 bases at J, with 7 bases between the two ends. Germline CDR1 reads MNHEY; CDR2 reads SVGAGI. The CDR3 consists of 12 residues. Sequencing was carried out using CD8+ T cells from PBMCs. The sequence derives from a human donor with multiple sclerosis. The V gene is TRBV6-5, the J gene TRBJ2-5; D gene ambiguous. CDR3 loop: CASGYNQETQYF. The CDR3 DNA follows: TGTGCCAGCGGATACAACCAAGAGACCCAGTACTTC.